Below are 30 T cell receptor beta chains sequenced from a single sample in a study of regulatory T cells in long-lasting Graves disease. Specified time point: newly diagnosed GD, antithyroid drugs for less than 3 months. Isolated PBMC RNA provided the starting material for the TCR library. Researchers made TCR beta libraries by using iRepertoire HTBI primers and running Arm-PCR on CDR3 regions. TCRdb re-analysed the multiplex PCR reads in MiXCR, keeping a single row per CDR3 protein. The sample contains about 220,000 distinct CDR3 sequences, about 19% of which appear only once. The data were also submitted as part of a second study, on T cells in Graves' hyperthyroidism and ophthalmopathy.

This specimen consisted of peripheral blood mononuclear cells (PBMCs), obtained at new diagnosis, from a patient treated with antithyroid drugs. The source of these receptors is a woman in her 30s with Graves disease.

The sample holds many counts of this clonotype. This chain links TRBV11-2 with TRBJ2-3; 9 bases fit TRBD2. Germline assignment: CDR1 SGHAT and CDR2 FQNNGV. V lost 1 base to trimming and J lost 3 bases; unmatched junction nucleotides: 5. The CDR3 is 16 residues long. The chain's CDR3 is CASSLVFSGSTDTQYF. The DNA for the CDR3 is TGTGCCAGCAGCTTAGTCTTTAGCGGGAGTACAGATACGCAGTATTTT.

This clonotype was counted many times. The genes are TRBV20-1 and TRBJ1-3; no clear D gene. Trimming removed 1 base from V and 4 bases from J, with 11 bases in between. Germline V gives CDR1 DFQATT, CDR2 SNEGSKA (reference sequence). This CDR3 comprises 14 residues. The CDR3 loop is CSARGETRGNTIYF. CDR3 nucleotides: TGCAGTGCTAGAGGGGAGACACGCGGAAACACCATATATTTT.

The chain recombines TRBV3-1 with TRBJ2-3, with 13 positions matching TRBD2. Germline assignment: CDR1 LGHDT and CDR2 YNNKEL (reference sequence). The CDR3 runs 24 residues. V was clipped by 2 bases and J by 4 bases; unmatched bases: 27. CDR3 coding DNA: TGTGCCAGCAGCCAAACAGCGGGGACGGTACTAGCGGGAGGGCGATCCAGGGACGCAGATACGCAGTATTTT. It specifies CASSQTAGTVLAGGRSRDADTQYF.

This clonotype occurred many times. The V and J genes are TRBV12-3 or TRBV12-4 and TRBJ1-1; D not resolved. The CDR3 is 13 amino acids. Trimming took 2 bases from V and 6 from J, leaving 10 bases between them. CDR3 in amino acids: CASSLLQQAEAFF. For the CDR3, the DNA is TGTGCCAGCAGTTTATTGCAGCAGGCTGAAGCTTTCTTT.

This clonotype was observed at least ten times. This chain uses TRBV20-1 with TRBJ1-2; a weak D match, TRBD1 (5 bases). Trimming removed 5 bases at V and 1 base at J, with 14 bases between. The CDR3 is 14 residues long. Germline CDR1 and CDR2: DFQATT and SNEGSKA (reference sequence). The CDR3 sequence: CSAAGTDNNYGYTF. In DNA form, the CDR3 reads TGCAGTGCTGCCGGGACGGACAATAACTATGGCTACACCTTC.

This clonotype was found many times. CDR3 coding DNA: TGTGCCAGCAGCCTCCGAGCTAGCGGGGACACAGATACGCAGTATTTT. Translation: CASSLRASGDTDTQYF. The J gene is TRBJ2-3, the V gene TRBV3-1; 9 nucleotides agree with TRBD2. Germline CDR1 and CDR2: LGHDT and YNNKEL (reference sequence). V dropped 4 bases and J dropped 2; count of bases not matched to a gene: 7. The CDR3 has 16 amino acids.

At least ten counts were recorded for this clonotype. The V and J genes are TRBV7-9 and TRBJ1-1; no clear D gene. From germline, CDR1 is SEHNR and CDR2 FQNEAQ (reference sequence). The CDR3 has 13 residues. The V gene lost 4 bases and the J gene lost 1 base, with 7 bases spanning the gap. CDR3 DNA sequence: TGTGCCAGCAGCTCGGACGGGAACACTGAAGCTTTCTTT. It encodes CASSSDGNTEAFF.

DNA of the CDR3: TGCAGTGCTAGGAGGGGGGGGACTAGCACAGATACGCAGTATTTT. The encoded protein is CSARRGGTSTDTQYF. This sequence joins TRBV20-1 and TRBJ2-3, with D maybe TRBD2 (7 bases). The CDR3 is 15 residues long. Germline V gene lookup returns CDR1 DFQATT and CDR2 SNEGSKA (reference sequence). The ends were cut back, 3 bases at V and 0 bases at J, with 13 bases in the middle.

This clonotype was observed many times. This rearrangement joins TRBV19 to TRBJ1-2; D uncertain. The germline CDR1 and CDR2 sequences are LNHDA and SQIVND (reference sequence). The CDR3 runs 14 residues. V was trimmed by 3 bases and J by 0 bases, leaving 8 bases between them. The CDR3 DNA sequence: TGTGCCAGTAGTATCAAGGGAGCTAACTATGGCTACACCTTC. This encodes CASSIKGANYGYTF.

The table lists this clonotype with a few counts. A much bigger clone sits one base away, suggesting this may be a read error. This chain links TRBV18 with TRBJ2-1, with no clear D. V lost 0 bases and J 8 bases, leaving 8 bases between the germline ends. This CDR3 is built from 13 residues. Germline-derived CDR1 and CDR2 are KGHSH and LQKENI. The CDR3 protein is CASSPPTRDEQFF. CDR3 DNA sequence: TGTGCCAGCTCACCACCGACAAGGGATGAGCAGTTCTTC.

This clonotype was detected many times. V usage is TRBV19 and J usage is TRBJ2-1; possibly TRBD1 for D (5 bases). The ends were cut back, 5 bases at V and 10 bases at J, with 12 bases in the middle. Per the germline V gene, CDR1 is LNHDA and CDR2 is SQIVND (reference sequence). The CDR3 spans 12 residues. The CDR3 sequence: CASSEDRGEQFF. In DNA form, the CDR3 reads TGTGCCAGTAGTGAAGATAGGGGCGAGCAGTTCTTC.

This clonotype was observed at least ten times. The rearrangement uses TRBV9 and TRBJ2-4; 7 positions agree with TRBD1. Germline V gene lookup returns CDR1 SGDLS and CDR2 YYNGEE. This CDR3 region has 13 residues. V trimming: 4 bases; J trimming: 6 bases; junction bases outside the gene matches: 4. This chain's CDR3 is CASSPGTANIQYF. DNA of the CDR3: TGTGCCAGCAGCCCAGGGACAGCAAACATTCAGTACTTC.

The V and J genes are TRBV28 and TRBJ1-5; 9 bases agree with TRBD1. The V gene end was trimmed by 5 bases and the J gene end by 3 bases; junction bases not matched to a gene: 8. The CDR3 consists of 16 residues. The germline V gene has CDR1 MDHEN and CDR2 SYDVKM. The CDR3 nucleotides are TGTGCCAGCAGTGATCCGGGACAGGGTTCCAATCAGCCCCAGCATTTT. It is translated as CASSDPGQGSNQPQHF.

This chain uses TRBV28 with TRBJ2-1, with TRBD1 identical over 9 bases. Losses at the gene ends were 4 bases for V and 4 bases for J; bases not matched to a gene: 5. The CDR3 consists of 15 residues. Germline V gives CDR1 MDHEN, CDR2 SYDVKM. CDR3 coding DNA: TGTGCCAGCAGTTCCGGGACAGGGATATACAATGAGCAGTTCTTC. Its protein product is CASSSGTGIYNEQFF.

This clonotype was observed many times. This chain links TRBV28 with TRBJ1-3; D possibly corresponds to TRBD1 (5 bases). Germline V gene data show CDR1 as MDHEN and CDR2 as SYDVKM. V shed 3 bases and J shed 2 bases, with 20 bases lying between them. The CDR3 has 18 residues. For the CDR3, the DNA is TGTGCCAGCAGTTTCTATCGGGGAACCCCGGGGCCTGGAAACACCATATATTTT. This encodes CASSFYRGTPGPGNTIYF. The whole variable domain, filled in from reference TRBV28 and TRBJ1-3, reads DVKVTQSSRYLVKRTGEKVFLECVQDMDHENMFWYRQDPGLGLRLIYFSYDVKMKEKGDIPEGYSVSREKKERFSLILESASTNQTSMYLCASSFYRGTPGPGNTIYFGEGSWLTVV.

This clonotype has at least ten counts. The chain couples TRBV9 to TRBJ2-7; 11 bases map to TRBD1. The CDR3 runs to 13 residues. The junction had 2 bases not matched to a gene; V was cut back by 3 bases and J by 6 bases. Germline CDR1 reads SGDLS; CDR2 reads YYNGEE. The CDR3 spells CASSAGTGGEQYF. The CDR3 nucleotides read TGTGCCAGCAGCGCTGGGACAGGGGGCGAGCAGTACTTC. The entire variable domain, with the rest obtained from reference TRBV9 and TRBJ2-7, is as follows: DSGVTQTPKHLITATGQRVTLRCSPRSGDLSVYWYQQSLDQGLQFLIQYYNGEERAKGNILERFSAQQFPDLHSELNLSSLELGDSALYFCASSAGTGGEQYFGPGTRLTVT.

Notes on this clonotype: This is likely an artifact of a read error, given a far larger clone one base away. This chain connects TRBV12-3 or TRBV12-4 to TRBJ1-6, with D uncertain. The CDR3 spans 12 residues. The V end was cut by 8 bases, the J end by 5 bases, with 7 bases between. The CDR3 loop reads CASEPDNSPLHF. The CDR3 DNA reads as TGTGCCAGCGAGCCGGATAATTCACCCCTCCACTTT.

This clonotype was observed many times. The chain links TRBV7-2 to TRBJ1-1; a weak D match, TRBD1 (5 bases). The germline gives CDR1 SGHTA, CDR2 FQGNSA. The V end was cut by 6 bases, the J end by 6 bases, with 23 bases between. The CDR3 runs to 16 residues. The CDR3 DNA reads TGTGCCAGCAGGCTCACCCTACAGAGCCCGGGGGCTGAAGCTTTCTTT. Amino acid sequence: CASRLTLQSPGAEAFF.

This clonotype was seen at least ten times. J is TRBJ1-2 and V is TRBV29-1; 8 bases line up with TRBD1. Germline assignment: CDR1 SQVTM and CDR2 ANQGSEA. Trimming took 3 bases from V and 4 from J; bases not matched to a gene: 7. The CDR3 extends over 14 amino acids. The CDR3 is CSVEPGGRLYGYTF. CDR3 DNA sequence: TGCAGCGTTGAGCCAGGGGGCCGTCTCTATGGCTACACCTTC.

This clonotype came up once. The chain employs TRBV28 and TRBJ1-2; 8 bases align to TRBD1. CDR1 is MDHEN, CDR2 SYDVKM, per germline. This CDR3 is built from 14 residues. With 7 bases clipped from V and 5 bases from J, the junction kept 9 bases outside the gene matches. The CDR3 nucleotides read TGTGCCAGCAATAGATTCGGACAGGGTTATGGCTACACCTTC. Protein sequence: CASNRFGQGYGYTF.

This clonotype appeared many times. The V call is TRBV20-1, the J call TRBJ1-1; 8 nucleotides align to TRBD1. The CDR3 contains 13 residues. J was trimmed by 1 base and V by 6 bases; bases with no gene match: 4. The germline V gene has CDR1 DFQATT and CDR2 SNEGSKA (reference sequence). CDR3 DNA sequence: TGCAGTGCCTCCGGGACAGGGAACACTGAAGCTTTCTTT. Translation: CSASGTGNTEAFF.

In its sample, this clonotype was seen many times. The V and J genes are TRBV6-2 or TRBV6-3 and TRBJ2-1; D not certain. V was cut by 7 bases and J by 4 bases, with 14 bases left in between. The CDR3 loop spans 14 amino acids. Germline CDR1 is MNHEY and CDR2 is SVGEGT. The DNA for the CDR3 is TGTGCCAGCACCGCCTTGGGAAAGTACAATGAGCAGTTCTTC. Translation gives CASTALGKYNEQFF.

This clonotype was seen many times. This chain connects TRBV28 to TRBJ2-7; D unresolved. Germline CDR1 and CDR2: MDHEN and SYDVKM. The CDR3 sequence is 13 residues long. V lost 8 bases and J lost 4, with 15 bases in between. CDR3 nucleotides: TGTGCCAGCGGCCACCGTAACACTTACGAGCAGTACTTC. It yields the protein CASGHRNTYEQYF.

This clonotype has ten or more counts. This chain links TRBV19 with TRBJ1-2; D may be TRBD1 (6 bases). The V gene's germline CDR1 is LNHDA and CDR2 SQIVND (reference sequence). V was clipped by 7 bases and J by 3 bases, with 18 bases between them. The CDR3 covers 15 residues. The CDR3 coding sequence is TGTGCCAGTAAGGACAGCCGCGGAGGAGACTATGGCTACACCTTC. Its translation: CASKDSRGGDYGYTF.

CDR3 loop: CASARQSSTDTQYF. CDR3 nucleotide sequence: TGTGCCAGCGCGCGGCAGTCGAGCACAGATACGCAGTATTTT. The chain uses TRBV6-1 and TRBJ2-3; D is ambiguous. This CDR3 is 14 amino acids long. The germline V and J ends were trimmed by 8 bases and 0 bases, with 12 bases remaining between them. Germline CDR1 is MNHNS and CDR2 is SASEGT.

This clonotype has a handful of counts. CDR3 amino acids: CSARDIGGASYTQYF. The CDR3 DNA reads TGCAGTGCTAGAGATATAGGGGGGGCCTCCTATACGCAGTATTTT. The chain uses TRBV20-1 and TRBJ2-3, with D possibly being TRBD2 (7 bases). The CDR3 has 15 amino acids. The germline V gene encodes CDR1 DFQATT and CDR2 SNEGSKA (reference sequence). Trimming shortened V by 0 bases and J by 7 bases, and 17 bases separated the two germline ends.

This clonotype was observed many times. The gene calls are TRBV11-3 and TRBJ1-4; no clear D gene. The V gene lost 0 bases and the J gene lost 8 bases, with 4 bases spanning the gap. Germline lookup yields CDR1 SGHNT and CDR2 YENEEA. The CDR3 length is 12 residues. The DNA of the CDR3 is TGTGCCAGCAGCTTAGAGGGAGAAAAACTGTTTTTT. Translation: CASSLEGEKLFF.

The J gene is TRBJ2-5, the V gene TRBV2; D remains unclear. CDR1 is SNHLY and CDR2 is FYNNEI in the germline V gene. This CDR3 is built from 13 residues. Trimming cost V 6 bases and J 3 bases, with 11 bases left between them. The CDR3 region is CASSQQIEETQYF. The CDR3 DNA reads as TGTGCCAGCAGCCAGCAGATCGAAGAGACCCAGTACTTC.

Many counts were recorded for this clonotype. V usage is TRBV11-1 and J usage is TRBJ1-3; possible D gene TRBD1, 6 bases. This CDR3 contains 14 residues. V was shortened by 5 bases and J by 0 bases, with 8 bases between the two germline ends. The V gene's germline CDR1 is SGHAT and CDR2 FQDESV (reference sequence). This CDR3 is CASSVGHSGNTIYF. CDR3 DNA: TGTGCCAGCAGCGTGGGACACTCTGGAAACACCATATATTTT.

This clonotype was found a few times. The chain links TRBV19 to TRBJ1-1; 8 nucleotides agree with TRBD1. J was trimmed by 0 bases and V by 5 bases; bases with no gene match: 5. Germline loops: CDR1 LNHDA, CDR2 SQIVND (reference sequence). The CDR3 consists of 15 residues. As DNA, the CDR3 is TGTGCCAGTAGTCCCCCGGACAGGGTGAACACTGAAGCTTTCTTT. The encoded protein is CASSPPDRVNTEAFF.